The 16 T cell receptor beta chains below all came from one sample that was sequenced in a study of T cell changes during pregnancy in multiple sclerosis. Generated by immunoSEQ multiplex PCR, the TCRdb table keeps only in-frame clones and is missing some. The table records approximately 30,000 clones, 80% to 90% of them present only once. Sequences were derived from CD8+ T cells from peripheral blood mononuclear cells, sampled in the first trimester of pregnancy. These receptors were obtained from a female donor with multiple sclerosis, enrolled in a pregnancy study.

The chain links TRBV2 to TRBJ2-7; D possibly corresponds to TRBD1 (6 bases). The CDR3 loop spans 14 amino acids. Trimming removed 5 bases at V and 7 bases at J, with 18 bases between. Germline V gene sequence: CDR1 SNHLY, CDR2 FYNNEI. The CDR3: CASSPRGYIREQYF. The CDR3 DNA is TGTGCCAGCAGTCCCAGGGGTTATATAAGAGAGCAGTACTTC.

This chain uses TRBV10-3 with TRBJ2-7; D may be TRBD2 (6 bases). Germline loops: CDR1 ENHRY, CDR2 SYGVKD. The CDR3 is made up of 15 amino acids. V gave up 4 bases and J gave up 3 bases, with 16 bases separating them. In DNA form, the CDR3 reads TGTGCCATCAGTGGTCAAGTAGCGGATAACTACGAGCAGTACTTC. It yields the protein CAISGQVADNYEQYF.

The rearrangement uses TRBV6-5 and TRBJ2-7, with a weak D call TRBD1 (6 bases). Germline V gene sequence: CDR1 MNHEY, CDR2 SVGAGI. This CDR3 spans 13 amino acids. V lost 2 bases and J 4 bases, leaving 9 bases between the germline ends. The CDR3 spells CASSYTGSYEQYF. The CDR3 bases are TGTGCCAGCAGTTACACAGGGTCTTACGAGCAGTACTTC.

V is TRBV27 and J is TRBJ2-1, with D possibly matching TRBD1 (6 bases). The CDR3 sequence is 13 residues long. Germline V gene sequence: CDR1 MNHEY, CDR2 SMNVEV (reference sequence). V was shortened by 8 bases and J by 1 base, with 9 bases between the two germline ends. The CDR3 sequence is CASEGGSYNEQFF. Here the CDR3 DNA reads TGTGCCAGCGAAGGGGGTTCCTACAATGAGCAGTTCTTC.

The chain has TRBV7-9 and TRBJ1-2; unclear D gene. CDR3 size: 14 residues. Trimming took 0 bases from V and 6 from J, leaving 11 bases between them. From germline, CDR1 is SEHNR and CDR2 FQNEAQ (reference sequence). CDR3 in amino acids: CASSLAILPHGYTF. CDR3 in DNA: TGTGCCAGCAGCTTAGCGATACTGCCCCATGGCTACACCTTC.

This sequence joins TRBV6-5 and TRBJ1-1; D might be TRBD1 (6 bases). The germline gives CDR1 MNHEY, CDR2 SVGAGI. The CDR3 length is 15 residues. Trimming shortened V by 6 bases and J by 3 bases, and 17 bases separated the two germline ends. CDR3 DNA sequence: TGTGCCAGCAGACCGCAGGGGTTTGGGGACACTGAAGCTTTCTTT. Translated: CASRPQGFGDTEAFF.

Here the CDR3 reads CASSLVRSQNTEAFF. In DNA, the CDR3 is TGTGCCAGCAGCTTAGTACGGTCCCAGAACACTGAAGCTTTCTTT. The chain combines TRBV7-2 with TRBJ1-1, with D unresolved. CDR3 length: 15 residues. From germline, CDR1 is SGHTA and CDR2 FQGNSA. The V end was cut by 1 base, the J end by 1 base, with 10 bases between.

There are many counts of this clone. The CDR3 spells CASRAHSWDSPLHF. In DNA, the CDR3 is TGTGCCAGCAGGGCACACAGTTGGGATTCACCCCTCCACTTT. The chain joins TRBV6-6 to TRBJ1-6; no clear D gene. V was shortened by 6 bases and J by 8 bases, with 14 bases between the two germline ends. Germline V gene data show CDR1 as MNHNY and CDR2 as SVGAGI (reference sequence). There are 14 residues in the CDR3.

The chain links TRBV6-4 to TRBJ2-3; the match to TRBD2 covers 12 bases. V was clipped by 2 bases and J by 0 bases; unmatched bases: 0. CDR3 size: 16 residues. Germline CDR1 and CDR2: MRHNA and SNTAGT. CDR3 region: CASSDGTSGSTDTQYF. In DNA form, the CDR3 reads TGTGCCAGCAGTGACGGGACTAGCGGGAGCACAGATACGCAGTATTTT.

The chain recombines TRBV9 with TRBJ1-6, with TRBD1 as a possible D gene (5 bases). Trimming took off 7 bases at V and 6 bases at J, with 14 bases between the two ends. This CDR3 contains 14 residues. Germline V gene sequence: CDR1 SGDLS, CDR2 YYNGEE. Here the CDR3 DNA reads TGTGCCAGCGGCGAGGGACTGGCTAATTCACCCCTCCACTTT. This sequence encodes CASGEGLANSPLHF.

The chain employs TRBV6-1 and TRBJ1-1; D call uncertain. The length of the CDR3 is 13 residues. Germline lookup yields CDR1 MNHNS and CDR2 SASEGT. The V and J ends lost 3 bases and 1 base respectively, with 6 bases between them. CDR3 nucleotide sequence: TGTGCCAGCAGTGATCGGGAGAACACTGAAGCTTTCTTT. Translating it yields CASSDRENTEAFF.

The chain couples TRBV7-3 to TRBJ2-2; D gene unclear. Germline assignment: CDR1 SGHTA and CDR2 FQGTGA. V was clipped by 4 bases and J by 4 bases, with 7 bases between them. The CDR3 is 13 amino acids. The CDR3 spells CASSSPGTGELFF. CDR3 nucleotide sequence: TGTGCCAGCAGCTCCCCGGGCACCGGGGAGCTGTTTTTT.

Comment on this clone: The junction departs from germline at one end; a sequencing error may be responsible. The rearrangement uses TRBV30 and TRBJ2-7, with TRBD2 identical over 12 bases. This CDR3 comprises 13 residues. Germline loops: CDR1 GTSNPN, CDR2 SVGIG (reference sequence). The CDR3: CAGRTSGIYEQYF. The CDR3 coding sequence is TGTGCCGGGAGGACTAGCGGGATCTACGAGCAGTACTTC.

The V call is TRBV7-3, the J call TRBJ2-2; TRBD2 matches 7 bases. The CDR3 is made up of 13 amino acids. Trimming at V came to 3 bases and at J to 7 bases, leaving 2 bases not matched to a gene. Germline CDR1 is SGHTA and CDR2 is FQGTGA. CDR3 DNA: TGTGCCAGCAGCTTGGGAGGGGACGGGGAGCTGTTTTTT. Encoded protein: CASSLGGDGELFF.

This rearrangement joins TRBV11-2 to TRBJ2-7, with 9 bases that match TRBD1. CDR1 SGHAT and CDR2 FQNNGV come from the germline V gene. The CDR3 is 17 residues long. J lost 3 bases, V lost 4 bases, and 13 bases had no gene match. The CDR3 here is CASSSGQGGNLHYEQYF. The CDR3 DNA is TGTGCCAGCAGCTCGGGACAGGGAGGGAACCTCCACTACGAGCAGTACTTC.

DNA of the CDR3: TGTGCCAGCAGCGCCCCAGGGTACGGCACAGATACGCAGTATTTT. Translated: CASSAPGYGTDTQYF. The chain employs TRBV7-9 and TRBJ2-3; D is perhaps TRBD1 (5 bases). Germline-derived CDR1 and CDR2 are SEHNR and FQNEAQ (reference sequence). The V and J ends lost 5 bases and 1 base respectively, with 13 bases between them. This CDR3 has 15 amino acids.